Below, 19 T cell receptor beta chains from the same sample are listed, as sequenced in a study of cytomegalovirus exposure and HLA in healthy donors. Clones were read by immunoSEQ multiplex PCR, and TCRdb kept only the in-frame ones, dropping some. The data contain roughly 120,000 clones, roughly 93% of them seen just once; the ten biggest clones take up less than 1.5%. Sequencing was done on a sample of PBMCs. The source is a woman younger than 30 in good health and CMV-seronegative.

This clone was detected only a few times. V usage is TRBV9 and J usage is TRBJ2-1; 7 bases align to TRBD2. This CDR3 has 17 amino acids. V was pared by 0 bases and J by 8 bases, with 14 bases of the junction left unmatched. Germline assignment: CDR1 SGDLS and CDR2 YYNGEE. The CDR3 bases are TGTGCCAGCAGCGTAGGAGGCGGGAGTAAGGCAGGCGATGAGCAGTTCTTC. This codes for CASSVGGGSKAGDEQFF.

The chain carries TRBV11-2 and TRBJ1-1, with D unresolved. This CDR3 region has 14 residues. Deletions cut 1 base from V and 5 bases from J, with 11 bases between. The germline V gene encodes CDR1 SGHAT and CDR2 FQNNGV. CDR3 protein: CASSLGNSGTEAFF. The CDR3 coding sequence is TGTGCCAGCAGCTTAGGGAACTCGGGGACTGAAGCTTTCTTT. The full variable domain, in which reference TRBV11-2 and TRBJ1-1 provide the parts outside the CDR3, is EAGVAQSPRYKIIEKRQSVAFWCNPISGHATLYWYQQILGQGPKLLIQFQNNGVVDDSQLPKDRFSAERLKGVDSTLKIQPAKLEDSAVYLCASSLGNSGTEAFFGQGTRLTVV.

The rearrangement links TRBV10-3 to TRBJ2-7, with 7 bases matching TRBD2. This CDR3 region has 14 residues. Unmatched junction bases numbered 6, after V lost 0 bases and J lost 7 bases. In germline, CDR1 is ENHRY, CDR2 SYGVKD. This CDR3 is CAISESGQGGEQYF. The DNA of the CDR3 is TGTGCCATCAGTGAGTCGGGCCAGGGAGGGGAGCAGTACTTC.

This chain connects TRBV7-9 to TRBJ1-2; a weak D match, TRBD1 (5 bases). This CDR3 is 16 amino acids long. The germline CDR1 and CDR2 sequences are SEHNR and FQNEAQ (reference sequence). V was pared by 4 bases and J by 0 bases, with 15 bases between. The CDR3 nucleotides are TGTGCCAGCAGCTCCCCATTAACAGGTCCTAACTATGGCTACACCTTC. Translation: CASSSPLTGPNYGYTF.

The sample holds one count of this clone. The chain links TRBV14 to TRBJ1-2; the D gene is possibly TRBD1 (6 bases). V lost 1 base and J 8 bases, leaving 8 bases between the germline ends. Germline loops: CDR1 SGHDN, CDR2 FVKESK. CDR3 length equals 12 residues. As DNA, the CDR3 is TGTGCCAGCAGCCAAGCCAGGGGCGGCTACACCTTC. Amino acids: CASSQARGGYTF.

The V call is TRBV5-6, the J call TRBJ1-6, with a possible D match to TRBD1 (6 bases). Deletions cut 4 bases from V and 4 bases from J, with 18 bases between. Germline assignment: CDR1 SGHDT and CDR2 YYEEEE. The CDR3 runs 17 residues. Here the CDR3 reads CASSVRTGTTYNSPLHF. CDR3 in DNA: TGTGCCAGCAGCGTCCGAACCGGGACAACTTATAATTCACCCCTCCACTTT.

The V call is TRBV6-1, the J call TRBJ2-1; 8 positions match TRBD1. CDR1 and CDR2 from the germline V gene are MNHNS and SASEGT. After removal of 2 bases from V and 5 bases from J, the junction contained 5 bases not matched to a gene. This CDR3 has 15 amino acids. The CDR3 region has the DNA TGTGCCAGCAGTGAACCGGGACAGGCAAACAATGAGCAGTTCTTC. Residues: CASSEPGQANNEQFF.

This rearrangement joins TRBV5-6 to TRBJ2-5, with 11 positions matching TRBD1. J was trimmed by 5 bases and V by 4 bases; bases with no gene match: 7. The CDR3 spans 15 residues. Per germline, CDR1 SGHDT and CDR2 YYEEEE. The CDR3 coding sequence is TGTGCCAGCAGCAGAGGGACAGGGGGGCTGGAGACCCAGTACTTC. Translation: CASSRGTGGLETQYF.

CDR3 residues: CASSPTGGFGYTF. CDR3 DNA sequence: TGCGCCAGCAGCCCGACAGGGGGCTTTGGCTACACCTTC. This chain connects TRBV5-1 to TRBJ1-2; 10 bases line up with TRBD1. The germline V gene has CDR1 SGHRS and CDR2 YFSETQ. The ends lost 4 bases at V and 7 bases at J; junction bases unmatched: 4. The CDR3 contains 13 residues.

This sequence joins TRBV19 and TRBJ1-1; D uncertain. Germline-derived CDR1 and CDR2 are LNHDA and SQIVND (reference sequence). V lost 5 bases to trimming and J lost 1 base, with 14 bases between them. CDR3 length equals 15 residues. The CDR3 nucleotides read TGTGCCAGTAGTCCCCTGAGTCGGGGGAACACTGAAGCTTTCTTT. Protein product: CASSPLSRGNTEAFF.

The chain couples TRBV5-1 to TRBJ2-1; 12 nucleotides match TRBD2. Per germline, CDR1 SGHRS and CDR2 YFSETQ. V was pared by 4 bases and J by 7 bases, with 9 bases of the junction left unmatched. The CDR3 is 16 amino acids. The CDR3 DNA reads as TGCGCCAGCAGCGGGGAATCTAGCGGGAGGGGGAATGAGCAGTTCTTC. Protein product: CASSGESSGRGNEQFF. The full variable domain, rest sourced from reference TRBV5-1 and TRBJ2-1, is KAGVTQTPRYLIKTRGQQVTLSCSPISGHRSVSWYQQTPGQGLQFLFEYFSETQRNKGNFPGRFSGRQFSNSRSEMNVSTLELGDSALYLCASSGESSGRGNEQFFGPGTRLTVL.

The chain employs TRBV4-1 and TRBJ2-7, with D perhaps matching TRBD2 (5 bases). CDR3 length: 14 amino acids. From germline, CDR1 is MGHRA and CDR2 YSYEKL. Trimming stripped 0 bases from V and 5 bases from J, with 11 bases between. In nucleotides, the CDR3 is TGCGCCAGCAGCCAAGAGAGGGTTTGGGACGAGCAGTACTTC. It yields the protein CASSQERVWDEQYF.

Written as DNA, the CDR3 is TGTGCCAGCAGCTTGACTAGCGGGGTAAGCTCCTACAATGAGCAGTTCTTC. Protein product: CASSLTSGVSSYNEQFF. The chain is built from TRBV7-9 and TRBJ2-1; 11 positions match TRBD2. The CDR3 loop spans 17 amino acids. CDR1 SEHNR and CDR2 FQNEAQ come from the germline V gene (reference sequence). Unmatched junction bases numbered 4, after V lost 3 bases and J lost 0 bases.

V gene TRBV5-4 combines with J gene TRBJ1-2; TRBD1 matches at 8 bases. The CDR3 runs 16 residues. Germline V CDR1 and CDR2: SGHNT, YYREEE (reference sequence). Trimming at V came to 4 bases and at J to 0 bases, leaving 8 bases not matched to a gene. CDR3 DNA sequence: TGTGCCAGCAGCCTCGGACAGGGTGGAGCTAACTATGGCTACACCTTC. As protein: CASSLGQGGANYGYTF.

The chain recombines TRBV2 with TRBJ2-7; 9 nucleotides agree with TRBD1. The CDR3 has 14 residues. The ends lost 6 bases at V and 6 bases at J; junction bases unmatched: 9. CDR1 SNHLY and CDR2 FYNNEI come from the germline V gene. The CDR3 sequence is CASRWTGARSEQYF. The CDR3 DNA reads as TGTGCCAGCAGGTGGACAGGGGCGAGGTCCGAGCAGTACTTC. Full variable domain (rest looked up from reference TRBV2 and TRBJ2-7): EPEVTQTPSHQVTQMGQEVILRCVPISNHLYFYWYRQILGQKVEFLVSFYNNEISEKSEIFDDQFSVERPDGSNFTLKIRSTKLEDSAMYFCASRWTGARSEQYFGPGTRLTVT.

This rearrangement joins TRBV29-1 to TRBJ2-3, with 7 bases that match TRBD2. CDR3 length: 13 residues. Unmatched junction bases numbered 5, after V lost 6 bases and J lost 2 bases. Germline V lookup: CDR1 SQVTM, CDR2 ANQGSEA. The DNA of the CDR3 is TGCAGCGTCCTGAGCGGGACCACAGATACGCAGTATTTT. Translating it yields CSVLSGTTDTQYF.

This clone appeared a few times. This sequence joins TRBV6-5 and TRBJ1-6; 7 bases line up with TRBD1. V dropped 5 bases and J dropped 7; count of bases not matched to a gene: 8. CDR3 length equals 15 residues. Germline CDR1 is MNHEY and CDR2 is SVGAGI. DNA for the CDR3: TGTGCCAGCAGTAGAACAGGGGAGAGGAATTCACCCCTCCACTTT. This sequence encodes CASSRTGERNSPLHF.

This chain uses TRBV29-1 with TRBJ2-7; 11 bases line up with TRBD1. Per germline, CDR1 SQVTM and CDR2 ANQGSEA. The J segment lost 4 bases and the V segment lost 5 bases, leaving 7 bases of the junction unmatched. The CDR3 sequence is 14 residues long. The chain's CDR3 is CSVTRRDRGYEQYF. As DNA, the CDR3 is TGCAGCGTTACACGCCGGGACAGGGGGTACGAGCAGTACTTC.

The CDR3 DNA follows: TGTGCCAGCAGTGAAGCAGGGACTACCGAGACCCAGTACTTC. Residues: CASSEAGTTETQYF. The chain carries TRBV2 and TRBJ2-5; 7 bases are shared with TRBD2. Germline CDR1 is SNHLY and CDR2 is FYNNEI. The CDR3 sequence is 14 residues long. Trimming at V came to 0 bases and at J to 5 bases, leaving 3 bases not matched to a gene.